This is a list of T cell receptor beta chains from one sample in a study of cytomegalovirus exposure and HLA in healthy donors. The table came from immunoSEQ multiplex PCR; TCRdb's copy has only in-frame clones and leaves some out. This table holds about 220,000 clones, approximately 82% found once. Material for sequencing was PBMCs. These receptors all stem from a man between 18 and 29 years old in good health and CMV-seronegative. Both conserved end residues are part of each CDR3. D genes are given only for firm matches. Clone sizes are given selectively: once, few, many, or a class where the clone is expanded.

clone_size	v_call	j_call	d_call	cdr3_nt	cdr3_aa
NA	TRBV15	TRBJ2-5	TRBD2	TGTGCCACCAGGGGGGGGAAGGGGGAGACCCAGTACTTC	CATRGGKGETQYF
NA	TRBV9	TRBJ2-5	TRBD2	TGTGCCAGCAGCCCAAGACTAGCGGGGGCCCAAGAGACCCAGTACTTC	CASSPRLAGAQETQYF
NA	TRBV7-2	TRBJ2-7	TRBD2	TGTGCCAGCAGCTTAGCTAGCGGGAGGGCCTACGAGCAGTACTTC	CASSLASGRAYEQYF
NA	TRBV2	TRBJ1-1	TRBD1	TGTGCCAGCAGCCCGACAGGGGAAAGCACTGAAGCTTTCTTT	CASSPTGESTEAFF
few	TRBV27	TRBJ2-1	TRBD2	TGTGCCAGCAGTCTAGCGGGACTATCCGATGAGCAGTTCTTC	CASSLAGLSDEQFF
NA	TRBV5-1	TRBJ2-7	TRBD2	TGCGCCAGCAGCGTGGGACTAGCGGGGACCTACGAGCAGTACTTC	CASSVGLAGTYEQYF
NA	TRBV5-4	TRBJ2-7	TRBD1	TGTGCCAGCAGCTCCGGACAGGGCGACGACGAGCAGTACTTC	CASSSGQGDDEQYF
NA	TRBV5-4	TRBJ2-1	NA	TGTGCCAGCAGTGACCACCGTAGGAGCTCCTACAATGAGCAGTTCTTC	CASSDHRRSSYNEQFF
NA	TRBV5-6	TRBJ1-5	NA	TGTGCCAGCAGCTTGTATGGGGCTAGCAATCAGCCCCAGCATTTT	CASSLYGASNQPQHF
NA	TRBV2	TRBJ2-5	TRBD1	TGTGCCAGCACTAGGGGACAGAGAGAGACCCAGTACTTC	CASTRGQRETQYF
NA	TRBV7-6	TRBJ2-7	TRBD1	TGTGCCAGCAGCTTAACCGGACAGGGCTACGAGCAGTACTTC	CASSLTGQGYEQYF
few	TRBV6-5	TRBJ2-5	NA	TGTGCCAGCAGTTACTCGAGGGGAAGGGGGCAAGAGACCCAGTACTTC	CASSYSRGRGQETQYF
NA	TRBV11-2	TRBJ1-3	NA	TGTGCCAGCACAGTGTTCTCTGGAAACACCATATATTTT	CASTVFSGNTIYF
NA	TRBV5-1	TRBJ1-1	NA	TGCGCCAGCAGCCCCGGGGTACCGGGTAACACTGAAGCTTTCTTT	CASSPGVPGNTEAFF
NA	TRBV28	TRBJ2-1	TRBD2	TGTGCCAGCAGCACCAGGACTAGCGGGAGGGAGAATGAGCAGTTCTTC	CASSTRTSGRENEQFF
NA	TRBV4-1	TRBJ1-3	NA	TGCGCCAGCGGTGGCAGGGTAAGCTCTGGAAACACCATATATTTT	CASGGRVSSGNTIYF
NA	TRBV6-5	TRBJ2-7	NA	TGTGCCAGCAGGTCATCCTACGAGCAGTACTTC	CASRSSYEQYF
once	TRBV15	TRBJ1-3	TRBD1	TGTGCCACCAGCAGAGATCGGGGACAGGGTGCTGGAAACACCATATATTTT	CATSRDRGQGAGNTIYF
NA	TRBV6-5	TRBJ2-7	TRBD1	TGTGCCAGCAGTTCGCGGACAGGGATATACGAGCAGTACTTC	CASSSRTGIYEQYF
NA	TRBV29-1	TRBJ1-1	NA	TGCAGCGTACAAGGGAGGGCTGAAGCTTTCTTT	CSVQGRAEAFF
few	TRBV5-6	TRBJ2-7	TRBD1	TGTGCCAGCAGCTTTGGACAGGGTTGGGAGCAGTACTTC	CASSFGQGWEQYF
NA	TRBV4-1	TRBJ2-3	TRBD1	TGCGCCAGCAGCCAAAAACAGGGGCCATACACAGATACGCAGTATTTT	CASSQKQGPYTDTQYF
few	TRBV7-9	TRBJ2-2	NA	TGTGCCAGCCCCCGAGGGATCGCAAGCGGGGAGCTGTTTTTT	CASPRGIASGELFF
once	TRBV28	TRBJ2-7	TRBD2	TGTGCCAGCAGTACTAGCGGCTACGAGCAGTACTTC	CASSTSGYEQYF
NA	TRBV15	TRBJ2-5	TRBD2	TGTGCCACCAGCCGGGGACTAGCGGGGGAGACCCAGTACTTC	CATSRGLAGETQYF
NA	TRBV9	TRBJ2-2	TRBD1	TGTGCCAGCAGCTGGAGGGGGGACAGGGTTAGCGGGGAGCTGTTTTTT	CASSWRGDRVSGELFF
NA	TRBV10-3	TRBJ1-5	NA	TGTGCCATCAGTGAGTCGACATCCAGGGACAATCAGCCCCAGCATTTT	CAISESTSRDNQPQHF
NA	TRBV15	TRBJ2-1	NA	TGTGCCACCAGCCGCGGAGCCCCCCGAAATGAGCAGTTCTTC	CATSRGAPRNEQFF
NA	TRBV18	TRBJ2-7	TRBD2	TGTGCCAGCTCACCTAGCGGGGCCACCTACGAGCAGTACTTC	CASSPSGATYEQYF
NA	TRBV11-3	TRBJ2-1	NA	TGTGCCAGCAGTCCTGGGAGGTGGGGGACGGCCGACAGCAGCAATGAGCAGTTCTTC	CASSPGRWGTADSSNEQFF
NA	TRBV21-1	TRBJ2-7	NA	TGTGCCAGCAGCAATCCGCCTCCTAGCGGGAGTCCCTACGAGCAGTACTTC	CASSNPPPSGSPYEQYF
NA	TRBV19	TRBJ2-7	TRBD2	TGTGCCAGTAGTGCTCAGGGAGCGGGAGGACCGTACGAGCAGTACTTC	CASSAQGAGGPYEQYF
NA	TRBV4-1	TRBJ2-5	NA	TGCGCCAGCAGCCATCCACAGGGCTACCAAGAGACCCAGTACTTC	CASSHPQGYQETQYF
NA	TRBV7-3	TRBJ2-5	NA	TGTGCCAGCAGCTTATCGGCAGGACAAGAGACCCAGTACTTC	CASSLSAGQETQYF
NA	TRBV5-8	TRBJ2-5	TRBD2	TGTGCCAGCAGCCATGGGACTAGCGGGAGGGTGGAAGAGACCCAGTACTTC	CASSHGTSGRVEETQYF
NA	TRBV19	TRBJ1-5	TRBD1	TGTGCCAGTAGCGACAGGGGCGCTCAGCCCCAGCATTTT	CASSDRGAQPQHF
NA	TRBV27	TRBJ2-3	TRBD1	TGTGCCAGCAGTCCCAGACAGGGTCGAGCAGATACGCAGTATTTT	CASSPRQGRADTQYF
few	TRBV6-1	TRBJ2-7	NA	TGTGCCAGCAGCACACAGGAAGGGGAATACGAGCAGTACTTC	CASSTQEGEYEQYF
few	TRBV5-1	TRBJ2-1	TRBD2	TGCGCCAGCAGACCCGGGACTAGCGGGAGTGTTGGGTATGAGCAGTTCTTC	CASRPGTSGSVGYEQFF
NA	TRBV5-6	TRBJ2-3	NA	TGTGCCAGCAGCTCGTACACAGATACGCAGTATTTT	CASSSYTDTQYF
NA	TRBV4-2	TRBJ1-2	NA	TGTGCCAGCAGCCAAGACCCGACAGACGAGGGCTACACCTTC	CASSQDPTDEGYTF
NA	TRBV30	TRBJ2-7	NA	TGTGCCTGGACTAGACAGGAAACCTACGAGCAGTACTTC	CAWTRQETYEQYF
NA	TRBV28	TRBJ1-1	TRBD1	TGTGCCAGCAGTTTGGGGGACAGGGGTAAATTCTTT	CASSLGDRGKFF
once	TRBV29-1	TRBJ2-3	TRBD1	TGCAGCGTTGGTGGGACAGGGTGGGATACGCAGTATTTT	CSVGGTGWDTQYF
NA	TRBV14	TRBJ2-7	TRBD2	TGTGCCAGCAGCCCGCTGGCTAGCGGGAGTTGGTACGAGCAGTACTTC	CASSPLASGSWYEQYF
NA	TRBV7-9	TRBJ2-7	TRBD1	TGTTCCAGCAGCTTAGTAGGGACAGGATACGAGCAGTACTTC	CSSSLVGTGYEQYF
NA	TRBV7-3	TRBJ1-1	NA	TGTGCCAGCAGTTCCGGACTTTCTAACACTGAAGCTTTCTTT	CASSSGLSNTEAFF
few	TRBV4-2	TRBJ2-1	TRBD2	TGTGCCAGCAGCCAAGATCGGTATAGCGGGGGTAACAATGAGCAGTTCTTC	CASSQDRYSGGNNEQFF
once	TRBV7-8	TRBJ2-7	NA	TGCGCCAGCAGCTTAGGGCATAACGAGCAGTACTTC	CASSLGHNEQYF
NA	TRBV6-5	TRBJ2-7	TRBD1	TGTGCCAGCAGTTACCCTGGAGGACAGGTCCGCTACGAGCAGTACTTC	CASSYPGGQVRYEQYF
few	TRBV7-3	TRBJ2-1	NA	TGTGCCAGCAGCGCTCAGGGCTACAATGAGCAGTTCTTC	CASSAQGYNEQFF
NA	TRBV27	TRBJ1-2	NA	TGTGCCAGCAGTCCCCTGGGGCAGGGTATTTTGCGGTACACCTTC	CASSPLGQGILRYTF
NA	TRBV19	TRBJ1-1	NA	TGCGCCAGTACCCCTTGGCAGGGTAGCACTGAAGCTTTCTTT	CASTPWQGSTEAFF
NA	TRBV19	TRBJ1-4	TRBD1	TGTGCCAGTAGACAGGGGTATGAAAAACTGTTTTTT	CASRQGYEKLFF
few	TRBV19	TRBJ2-7	TRBD1	TGTGCCAGTAGTGAAGGGACAGCTGACTCTAGCTCCTACGAGCAGTACTTC	CASSEGTADSSSYEQYF
NA	TRBV5-1	TRBJ2-3	TRBD1	TGCGCCAGCAGCTTGAGGGCAGGGGGAGATACGCAGTATTTT	CASSLRAGGDTQYF
NA	TRBV7-2	TRBJ2-7	NA	TGTGCCAGCAGCCTACGAGGCCATAGCTCCTACGAGCAGTACTTC	CASSLRGHSSYEQYF
NA	TRBV9	TRBJ1-2	TRBD1	TGTGCCAGCAGCGGGGCAGGGGGCCTCTATGGCTACACCTTC	CASSGAGGLYGYTF